This T cell receptor (beta chain) was recorded in a study of cytomegalovirus exposure and HLA in healthy donors listed by TCRdb under 2017. The study in broad terms: According to an earlier analysis of 587 of the donors, about 190 million T cells yielded 117 million unique TCR beta sequences and approximately 280 Gb of sequence data. About 280 gigabases of sequencing data and approximately 93 million unique TCR sequences were included in an early release covering about 620 HLA-typed donors. The genetic ancestry cluster associated with self-reported Caucasian donors included roughly four fifths of the roughly 380 genotyped donors. The study aimed to test whether cataloging public T cell receptors could reveal signatures of past pathogen exposure. The study profiled the T cell repertoires of hundreds of subjects by immunosequencing and related them to cytomegalovirus serostatus. A separate validation cohort of roughly 130 different subjects was used in addition to the roughly 720-subject first cohort. To predict cytomegalovirus infection status, the study brought together high-throughput TCR immunosequencing, statistical association of individual TCRs with disease status, and machine learning. In a later analysis, previously published TCR beta repertoires from roughly 710 donors were re-analyzed and high-resolution HLA genotyping was added so that TCR occurrence patterns could be studied. Rather than drawing on any new phenotypic data, the later analysis identified candidate immune exposures from TCR beta sequences and the way those sequences occurred across donors. To decide whether each TCR beta V gene segment behaved as functional or pseudogenic, an earlier analysis of some 580 of the donors relied on high-throughput TCR beta sequencing. Alongside the repertoire data, information on donor age, sex, ethnicity and CMV serostatus was compiled. A later genetic analysis took genome-wide SNP genotypes for 398 of the 666 donors and used that subset as a discovery cohort. Every repertoire in the discovery cohort had been generated on one and the same sequencing platform. Class I and class II HLA loci were covered by the typing at four-digit resolution. Typing coverage varied by locus: roughly 620-630 donors for A, B, C, DRB1 and DQB1; approximately 560 for DQA1; 600 to 610 for DPA1; approximately 450 for DPB1. Several DR-DQ haplotypes were treated as single units for association and clustering because of strong linkage in the cohort. On average, 235,054 unique TCR beta nucleotide sequences were sequenced per donor among a few hundred genotyped donors of the cohort, with approximately 18% of those sequences being non-productive. Study-wide conclusions, independent of this receptor: In a later analysis, some 17,000 TCR beta sequences were associated with specific HLA alleles at a false discovery rate of 0.05. A few of the identified cytomegalovirus-associated TCR beta chains were confirmed in vitro to be specific for cytomegalovirus antigens. Cytomegalovirus status was reported to be diagnosed by the classifier with high specificity and sensitivity in both the original and validation cohorts. In a later analysis, most CMV-associated TCR beta chains were found to appear HLA-restricted, with HLA associations seemingly driven largely by CMV exposure. When HLA alleles, especially DR and DQ, strongly co-occurred, attributing TCR associations to individual alleles was difficult. In the study, about 150 TCR beta chains were listed as associated with cytomegalovirus. Approximately 16 rarely observed V segments, including chromosome 9 orphons, were excluded from the earlier analysis of several hundred of the donors because counts were too low. Correlated functional status among segregating V segments might reflect linkage disequilibrium, but an unknown experimental factor could not be ruled out. CMV serostatus was the only immune exposure information available for the cohort. A cluster of highly shared sequence variants was judged likely to be a technical artifact of the sequencing pipeline. In an earlier analysis of 587 of the donors, most TCR beta V segments were observed in productive rearrangements about 87% or about 30% of the time, broadly matching IMGT annotations. Because the 87-base-pair reads could not distinguish some IMGT-functional V segments, including TRBV6-2 and TRBV6-3, those segments were excluded. According to a later analysis, parvovirus B19, influenza, CMV and Epstein-Barr virus appeared linked to several top co-occurrence clusters. It was suggested by the authors that the approach could potentially be generalized to other disease states and immunological phenotypes. An association between a missense DCLRE1C variant and V-gene and J-gene trimming of TCR beta chains was found in a later genetic analysis and replicated in an independent cohort. HLA typing was unavailable for some donors at each locus, so association tests used only the typed subset. According to a later analysis, TCR association rates differed among HLA loci, with DRB1 alleles showing the most associated TCRs and HLA-C alleles showing the fewest. A later genetic analysis reported fewer N-insertions in productive TCRs among donors in an Asian-associated ancestry cluster than the roughly 700-donor mean. Roughly uniform sequencing depth across donors was assumed in presence/absence analyses, although this assumption may not hold. This cohort had only TCR beta chains sequenced, and the lack of alpha or paired-chain data limited which features could be detected. In a later analysis, HLA-associated TCR beta chains were found to be more clonally expanded and to have lower generation probabilities than equally common non-associated chains. Across donors, most TCR sequences were observed very rarely, whereas some public TCRs were present in many individuals. A further reported finding was that TCR beta sequences accurately predicted the HLA-A and HLA-B alleles for most subjects in the first cohort.

The count of this clone is one. Its antigen is currently not known. Per-nucleotide qualities are absent, and no much larger clonotype sits a single base away. The method behind the library was the immunoSEQ multiplex PCR assay. For the multiplex PCR, a mixture combining 60 forward primers for TCR Vbeta segments and 13 reverse primers for TCR Jbeta segments was used. The CDR3 region of rearranged TCR beta genes was amplified from genomic DNA by a multiplex PCR assay. On the Illumina HiSeq System, the amplified TCR beta libraries were sequenced as 87-base-pair reads. Concerning the study's data processing: A later analysis counted about 82 million unique TCR beta chains across the 666 repertoires, and some 11 million of these chains were shared by at least two donors. Raw reads were error-corrected and collapsed into unique sequences with a nearest-neighbor algorithm that merged closely related sequences to remove PCR and sequencing errors. To assign V, D and J gene segments, CDR3 sequences were aligned to IMGT reference sequences. For a sequence to be retained, a match of at least six nucleotides was required to both a V gene segment and a J gene segment. A rearrangement was called productive if the CDR3 had no stop codons and remained in frame with V and J, and every other rearrangement was called non-productive. CDR3 was defined according to IMGT convention as the region running from the second conserved V-encoded cysteine to the conserved J-encoded phenylalanine. In an earlier analysis of roughly 610 of the donors, sequences lacking an unambiguous match to a single V gene segment were excluded. In an earlier analysis of approximately 610 of the donors, V segments were called functional above 56.7% productive rearrangements and were called segregating when the between-donor standard deviation exceeded 5%. A statistical classification framework was built to diagnose cytomegalovirus status from the catalog of TCR beta chain sequences. In a later analysis, V and J genes were assigned by comparing TCR nucleotide sequences against IMGT/GENE-DB human TR gene sequences. In a later analysis, CDR3 sequences and most-parsimonious VDJ recombination scenarios were assigned using the TCRdist pipeline. In a later analysis, each TCR beta chain was defined by its CDR3 amino acid sequence together with its V-gene family, and reads lacking a unique V-gene family were excluded. As a way to deal with suspected cross-contamination and a sequencing artifact, a later analysis dropped more than 500 nucleotide sequences that were highly shared and had low generation probability. In a later analysis, a clonal expansion index was calculated for each public chain from normalized within-repertoire ranks of inferred template counts. In a later analysis, generation probabilities were computed with a VDJ recombination model fitted to out-of-frame rearrangements, and the resulting probabilities were checked against IGoR. A later analysis scored TCR-TCR, TCR-HLA and TCR-CMV co-occurrence with hypergeometric tests, applying a repertoire-size bias correction to TCR pairs. False discovery rates were estimated in a later analysis by permuting HLA or CMV assignments 20 times. In a later analysis, co-occurring TCRs were grouped using DBSCAN, and TCRdist sequence similarity was added for clustering within HLA-allele-positive subsets. Repertoires with fewer than 30,000 or more than 120,000 public chains, plus five repertoires with anomalous nucleotide sharing, were excluded from co-occurrence clustering. Not all clones reach the TCRdb copy of this immuneACCESS table, which keeps in-frame sequences only. Checked studies attribute under half of the gap to unresolved V genes and leave the rest unexplained. The D gene and trimming were derived from the DNA, and the V and J assignments and clone size from that table. A total of over 200,000 clones appear in this sample, roughly 82% of them only once. The top ten hold approximately 5.3% of the sample.

The cohort consisted of approximately 690 healthy bone marrow donors. At the time of sampling, all cohort members were nominally healthy, though unrecorded immune exposures were likely present. The donor tested CMV seropositive and was one of the 289 seropositive cohort members. Every donor gave a peripheral blood sample, and the peripheral blood mononuclear cells from that sample were used for TCR beta sequencing. Genomic DNA extraction from the blood cell samples was performed with the Qiagen DNeasy Blood Extraction Kit. From a lookup of the germline V gene (reference sequence), CDR1 and CDR2 are LNHNV and YYDKDF. V is shortened by 0 bases, J by 9 bases, and the region joining them spans 15 bases. From its cysteine to its phenylalanine, the CDR3 spans 15 amino acids. Of the read, only the CDR3 DNA is kept; its 45 bases are in frame from base 1.

The chain uses TRBV15 and TRBJ2-1; a tentative D match to TRBD2 spans 5 bases. The sequence came from a woman aged 40-49 years in good health and CMV-seropositive. The sequenced sample consisted of PBMCs. The nucleotide sequence reads as follows: TGTGCCACCAGCAGAGATTGGAGGTCAAATTCTGAGCAGTTCTTC. This translates into CATSRDWRSNSEQFF. Reference TRBV15 and TRBJ2-1 proteins supply the regions before and after the CDR3; the full variable domain is: DAMVIQNPRYQVTQFGKPVTLSCSQTLNHNVMYWYQQKSSQAPKLLFHYYDKDFNNEADTPDNFQSRRPNTSFCFLDIRSPGLGDTAMYLCATSRDWRSNSEQFFGPGTRLTVL.